The rows below give T cell receptor beta chains drawn from one sample of a study of cytomegalovirus exposure and HLA in healthy donors. The protocol was immunoSEQ multiplex PCR, while the TCRdb copy is restricted to in-frame clones and leaves out a portion. The sample has about 170,000 clones, under 80% seen once; the top ten hold 2.5% to 3.5%. Material: PBMCs. The receptors were sampled from a female donor in good health and CMV-seronegative. The CDR3 runs from the conserved cysteine through the conserved F or W. Each record gives: V gene, CDR3 protein.

V gene: TRBV7-2
CDR3 protein: CASRSDGSSYNSPLHF

V gene: TRBV12-5
CDR3 protein: CASALGLRDRGYNEQFF

V gene: TRBV7-2
CDR3 protein: CASSPRVGGATGNTIYF

V gene: TRBV16
CDR3 protein: CASSHGGLGGSQPQHF

V gene: TRBV6-4
CDR3 protein: CASSDSGTSGTDTQYF

V gene: TRBV4-2
CDR3 protein: CASSQAGQTSSYNEQFF

V gene: TRBV27
CDR3 protein: CASTQDSLSGANVLTF

V gene: TRBV25-1
CDR3 protein: CASSEWTGSNEKLFF

V gene: TRBV28
CDR3 protein: CASSLFGREQYF

V gene: TRBV6-4
CDR3 protein: CASSEQGGIANYGYTF

V gene: TRBV2
CDR3 protein: CASSGWTGHSNQPQHF

V gene: TRBV5-1
CDR3 protein: CASSLSTGNQPQHF

V gene: TRBV25-1
CDR3 protein: CASSARGGRNTEAFF

V gene: TRBV20-1
CDR3 protein: CSARGGSEQYF

V gene: TRBV2
CDR3 protein: CASRSGTSGSYEQYF

V gene: TRBV19
CDR3 protein: CASTLLTGGGEKLFF

V gene: TRBV27
CDR3 protein: CASRIMTGERETQYF

V gene: TRBV6-6
CDR3 protein: CASSYSMVGEGTEAFF

V gene: TRBV10-3
CDR3 protein: CAISELDSSRETQYF

V gene: TRBV6-4
CDR3 protein: CASSESSGKTDTQYF

V gene: TRBV7-6
CDR3 protein: CASSPRTSGSYEQYF

V gene: TRBV11-2
CDR3 protein: CASSLDPGTGGYEQYF

V gene: TRBV11-3
CDR3 protein: CASSASGISTDTQYF

V gene: TRBV7-9
CDR3 protein: CASSPRSLVYTYNEQFF

V gene: TRBV5-1
CDR3 protein: CASSRGWGTNTGELFF

V gene: TRBV13
CDR3 protein: CASSGNRGRRDEQFF

V gene: TRBV4-1
CDR3 protein: CASSQVAGGSYEQYF

V gene: TRBV7-3
CDR3 protein: CASSPLASGGGNTQYF

V gene: TRBV7-9
CDR3 protein: CASSLGQAGNEKLFF

V gene: TRBV5-1
CDR3 protein: CASTTSGENNEQFF

V gene: TRBV19
CDR3 protein: CASRRQGLNTEAFF

V gene: TRBV16
CDR3 protein: CASCRRNSNTEAFF

V gene: TRBV27
CDR3 protein: CASSLLSGRGPGELFF

V gene: TRBV28
CDR3 protein: CASKAPGASSYEQYF

V gene: TRBV5-6
CDR3 protein: CASSLPRTATGELFF

V gene: TRBV10-2
CDR3 protein: CASSEIQWGVGSYYGYTF

V gene: TRBV7-9
CDR3 protein: CSSSLAGGEQYF

V gene: TRBV4-1
CDR3 protein: CASSMRGLAGGQGTDTQYF

V gene: TRBV6-5
CDR3 protein: CASSRVFPYNSPLHF

V gene: TRBV5-1
CDR3 protein: CASSLVQGRNTEAFF